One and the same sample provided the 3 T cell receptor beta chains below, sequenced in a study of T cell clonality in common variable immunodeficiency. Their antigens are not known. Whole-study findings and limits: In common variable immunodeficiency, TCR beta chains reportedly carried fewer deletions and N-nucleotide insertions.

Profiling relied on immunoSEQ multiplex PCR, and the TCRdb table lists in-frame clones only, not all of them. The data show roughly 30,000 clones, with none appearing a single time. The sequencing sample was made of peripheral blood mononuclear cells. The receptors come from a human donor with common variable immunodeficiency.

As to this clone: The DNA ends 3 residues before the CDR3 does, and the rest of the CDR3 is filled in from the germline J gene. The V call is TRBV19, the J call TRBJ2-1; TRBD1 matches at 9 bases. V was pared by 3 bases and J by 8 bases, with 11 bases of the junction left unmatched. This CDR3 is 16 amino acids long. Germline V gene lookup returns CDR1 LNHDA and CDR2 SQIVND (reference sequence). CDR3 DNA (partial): TGTGCCAGTAGTATCTTGGGCGGGACAGGGTCCCATGAG. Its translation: CASSILGGTGSHE. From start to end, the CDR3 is CASSILGGTGSHEQFF. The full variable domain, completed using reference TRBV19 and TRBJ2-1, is DGGITQSPKYLFRKEGQNVTLSCEQNLNHDAMYWYRQDPGQGLRLIYYSQIVNDFQKGDIAEGYSVSREKKESFPLTVTSAQKNPTAFYLCASSILGGTGSHEQFFGPGTRLTVL.

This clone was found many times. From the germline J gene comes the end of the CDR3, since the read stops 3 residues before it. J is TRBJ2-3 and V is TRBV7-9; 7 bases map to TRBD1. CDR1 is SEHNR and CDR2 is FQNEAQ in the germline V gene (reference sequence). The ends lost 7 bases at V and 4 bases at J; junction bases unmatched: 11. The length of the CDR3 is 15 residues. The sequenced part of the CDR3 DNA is TGTGCCAGCACCGGGGACAGTTCGGAGGCAGATACG. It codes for CASTGDSSEADT. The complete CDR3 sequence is CASTGDSSEADTQYF.

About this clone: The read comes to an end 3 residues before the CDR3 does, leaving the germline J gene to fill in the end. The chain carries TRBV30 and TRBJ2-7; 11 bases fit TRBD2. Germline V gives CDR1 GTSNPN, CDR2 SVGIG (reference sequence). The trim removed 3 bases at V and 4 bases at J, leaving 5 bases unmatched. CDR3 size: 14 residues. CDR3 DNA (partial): TGTGCCTGGAGATCTAGCGGGAGGCTATACGAG. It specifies CAWRSSGRLYE. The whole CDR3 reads CAWRSSGRLYEQYF.